The rows below give T cell receptor beta chains drawn from one sample of a study of PD-L1 blockade in urothelial cancer. Only in-frame clones appear in the TCRdb table, and some are missing; sequencing was by immunoSEQ multiplex PCR. The data show 15,000 to 20,000 clones, about 89% seen once. The input for sequencing was PBMCs, taken around atezolizumab (anti-PD-L1) treatment. The receptors stem from a man between 65 and 79 years old with urothelial cancer. CDR3s leave out the opening cysteine and the closing phenylalanine or tryptophan.

J gene	V gene	CDR3 protein
TRBJ1-3	TRBV6-5	ASSYSTNSGNTIY
TRBJ2-5	TRBV6-1	ASSVPGLSVETQY
TRBJ2-3	TRBV28	ASTPEGASMNTQY
TRBJ1-2	TRBV5-1	ASSRRQGRNYGYT
TRBJ2-7	TRBV19	ASGPGYEQY
TRBJ1-2	TRBV12-2	ASRSGQGLGYT
TRBJ2-7	TRBV19	ASEDRTTYEQY
TRBJ1-2	TRBV27	ASSLSGQSYGYT
TRBJ2-7	TRBV5-4	ASAADGGGYEQY
TRBJ2-7	TRBV5-1	ASSQGQGGTYEQY
TRBJ2-5	TRBV5-1	ASSFGRAETQY